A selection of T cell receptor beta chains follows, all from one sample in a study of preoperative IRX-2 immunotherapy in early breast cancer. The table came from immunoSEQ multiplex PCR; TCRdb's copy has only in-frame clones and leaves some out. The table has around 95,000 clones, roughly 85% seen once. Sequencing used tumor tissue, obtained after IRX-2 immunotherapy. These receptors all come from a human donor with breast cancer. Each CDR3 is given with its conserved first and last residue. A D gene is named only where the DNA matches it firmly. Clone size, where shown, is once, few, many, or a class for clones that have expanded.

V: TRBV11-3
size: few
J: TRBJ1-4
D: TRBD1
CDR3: CASSAGGTGGRDEKLFF
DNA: TGTGCCAGCAGCGCGGGCGGGACAGGGGGACGGGATGAAAAACTGTTTTTT

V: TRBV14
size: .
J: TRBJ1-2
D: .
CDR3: CASSSMGTHYGYTF
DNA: TGTGCCAGCAGCTCTATGGGGACTCACTATGGCTACACCTTC

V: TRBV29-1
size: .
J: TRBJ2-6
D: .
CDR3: CSVQGERTEANVLTF
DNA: TGCAGCGTACAGGGCGAAAGGACTGAGGCCAACGTCCTGACTTTC

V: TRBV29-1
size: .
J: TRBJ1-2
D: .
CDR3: CSVEDRSANYGYTF
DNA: TGCAGCGTTGAAGATCGGTCAGCTAACTATGGCTACACCTTC

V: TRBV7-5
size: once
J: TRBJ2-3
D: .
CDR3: CASSPSGRAVPDTQYF
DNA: TGTGCCAGCAGCCCCAGCGGGAGGGCCGTTCCAGATACGCAGTATTTT

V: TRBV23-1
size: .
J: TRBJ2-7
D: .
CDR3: CASKNRDSHYEQYF
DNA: TGCGCCAGCAAGAACAGGGATTCCCACTACGAGCAGTACTTC

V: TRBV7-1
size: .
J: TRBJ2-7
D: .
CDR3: CASSFGGPPYEQYF
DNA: TGTGCCAGCAGCTTCGGAGGACCCCCCTACGAGCAGTACTTC

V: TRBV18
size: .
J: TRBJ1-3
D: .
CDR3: CASSPAVGDTIYF
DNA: TGTGCCAGCTCACCGGCAGTGGGGGACACCATATATTTT

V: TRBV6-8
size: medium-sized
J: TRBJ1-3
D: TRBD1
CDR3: CASSYGRQGYFGNTIYF
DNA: TGTGCCAGCAGTTACGGAAGACAGGGTTATTTTGGAAACACCATATATTTT

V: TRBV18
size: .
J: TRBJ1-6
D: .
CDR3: CASSRESSYNSPLHF
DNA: TGTGCCAGCTCTAGGGAGAGCTCCTATAATTCACCCCTCCACTTT

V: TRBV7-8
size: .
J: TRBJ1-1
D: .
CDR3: CASTQDGDPEAFF
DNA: TGTGCCAGCACCCAAGATGGGGACCCTGAAGCTTTCTTT

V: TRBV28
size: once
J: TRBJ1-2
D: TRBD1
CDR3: CASSGQGDPPSGYTF
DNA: TGTGCCAGCAGCGGACAGGGGGACCCTCCCAGCGGCTACACCTTC

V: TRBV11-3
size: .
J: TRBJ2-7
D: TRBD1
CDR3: CASRPGTGSYEQYF
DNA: TGTGCCAGCAGACCCGGGACAGGGTCATACGAGCAGTACTTC

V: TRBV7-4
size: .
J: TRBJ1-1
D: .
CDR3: CASSLQGWAEAFF
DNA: TGTGCCAGCAGCTTACAAGGCTGGGCTGAAGCTTTCTTT

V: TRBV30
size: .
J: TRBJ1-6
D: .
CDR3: CAWSGRADSPLHF
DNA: TGTGCCTGGAGTGGCCGGGCCGATTCACCCCTCCACTTT

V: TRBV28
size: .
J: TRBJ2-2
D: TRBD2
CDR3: CASTPSGRANTGELFF
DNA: TGTGCCAGCACTCCCAGCGGGAGGGCCAACACCGGGGAGCTGTTTTTT

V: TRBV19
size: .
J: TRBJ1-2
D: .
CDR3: CASNEGVYGYTF
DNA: TGTGCCAGTAACGAGGGGGTTTATGGCTACACCTTC

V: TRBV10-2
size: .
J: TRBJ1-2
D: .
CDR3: CASSPPGSLLFNYGYTF
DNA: TGCGCCAGCAGTCCGCCGGGCAGCTTACTATTTAACTATGGCTACACCTTC

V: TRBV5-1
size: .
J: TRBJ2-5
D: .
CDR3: CASSPLNFQETQYF
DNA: TGCGCCAGCAGCCCACTAAACTTTCAAGAGACCCAGTACTTC

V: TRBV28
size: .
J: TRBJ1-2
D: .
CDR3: CATQVSGNYGYTF
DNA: TGTGCCACCCAGGTTTCAGGAAACTATGGCTACACCTTC

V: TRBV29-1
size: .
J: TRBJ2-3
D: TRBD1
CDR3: CSVAGQGVFGAQYF
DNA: TGCAGCGTAGCGGGACAGGGCGTATTTGGGGCGCAGTATTTT

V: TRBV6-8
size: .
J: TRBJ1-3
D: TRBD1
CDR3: CASSLTGSQSGNTIYF
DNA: TGTGCCAGCAGTTTGACAGGGTCTCAGTCCGGAAACACCATATATTTT

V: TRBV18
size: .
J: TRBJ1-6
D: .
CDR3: CASSPPGTDEGTPLHF
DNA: TGTGCCAGCTCACCACCCGGGACCGATGAGGGGACACCCCTCCACTTT

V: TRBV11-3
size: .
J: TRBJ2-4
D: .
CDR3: CASSLLKIKNIQYF
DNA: TGTGCCAGCAGCTTACTAAAGATCAAAAACATTCAGTACTTC

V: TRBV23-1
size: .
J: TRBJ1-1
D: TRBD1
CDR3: CASSLGQGSDTEAFF
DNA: TGCGCCAGCAGCCTCGGACAGGGGTCGGACACTGAAGCTTTCTTT

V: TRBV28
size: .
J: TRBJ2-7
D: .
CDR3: CASSKTGYEQYF
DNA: TGTGCCAGCAGCAAGACGGGCTACGAGCAGTACTTC

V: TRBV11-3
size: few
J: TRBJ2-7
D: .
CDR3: CASSDHPEEVTYEQYF
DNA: TGTGCCAGCAGCGACCATCCCGAAGAGGTAACCTACGAGCAGTACTTC

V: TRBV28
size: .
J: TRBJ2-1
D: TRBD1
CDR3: CASSVTGTGGAEQFF
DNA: TGTGCCAGCAGTGTAACCGGGACAGGGGGCGCGGAGCAGTTCTTC

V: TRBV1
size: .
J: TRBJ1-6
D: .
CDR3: CASSPSTSPLHF
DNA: TGCGCCAGCAGCCCCTCCACTTCACCCCTCCACTTT

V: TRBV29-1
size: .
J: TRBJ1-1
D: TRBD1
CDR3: CSVPGQSNTEAFF
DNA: TGCAGCGTACCGGGACAGTCGAACACTGAAGCTTTCTTT

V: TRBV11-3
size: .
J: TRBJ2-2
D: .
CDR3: CASSPSGSGTGELFF
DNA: TGTGCCAGCAGCCCAAGCGGGTCAGGAACCGGGGAGCTGTTTTTT

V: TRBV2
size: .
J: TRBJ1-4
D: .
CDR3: CASSDQGGYEKLFF
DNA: TGTGCCAGCAGTGACCAGGGAGGGTATGAAAAACTGTTTTTT

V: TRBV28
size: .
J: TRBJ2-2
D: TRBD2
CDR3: CASSSAGATGELFF
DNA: TGTGCCAGCAGTTCCGCGGGAGCCACCGGGGAGCTGTTTTTT

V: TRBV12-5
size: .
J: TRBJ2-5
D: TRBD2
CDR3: CASTGTSPETQYF
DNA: TGTGCCAGCACCGGGACTAGTCCAGAGACCCAGTACTTC

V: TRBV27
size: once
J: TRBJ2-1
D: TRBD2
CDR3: CASGRGSPYNEQFF
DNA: TGTGCCAGTGGGAGGGGCAGTCCCTACAATGAGCAGTTCTTC

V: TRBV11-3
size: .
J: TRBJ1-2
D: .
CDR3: CASSLERRQGYGYTF
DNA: TGTGCCAGCAGCTTAGAACGGAGGCAGGGGTATGGCTACACCTTC

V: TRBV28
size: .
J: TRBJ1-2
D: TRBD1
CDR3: CASRQTGTGVGYTF
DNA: TGTGCCAGCAGGCAAACCGGGACAGGGGTAGGCTACACCTTC

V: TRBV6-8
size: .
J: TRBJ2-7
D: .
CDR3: CASSSVRAEQYF
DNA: TGTGCCAGCAGTTCCGTCAGGGCCGAGCAGTACTTC

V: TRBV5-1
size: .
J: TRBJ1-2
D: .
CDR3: CASSLGVGPREGYTF
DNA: TGCGCCAGCAGCCTCGGTGTCGGACCTAGGGAGGGCTACACCTTC

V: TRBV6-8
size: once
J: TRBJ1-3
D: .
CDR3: CASSPGYRLGGGNTIYF
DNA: TGTGCCAGCAGTCCCGGTTATAGACTCGGAGGTGGAAACACCATATATTTT

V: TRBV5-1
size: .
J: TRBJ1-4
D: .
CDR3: CASSLMDPPNEKLFF
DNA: TGCGCCAGCAGCTTGATGGACCCTCCTAATGAAAAACTGTTTTTT

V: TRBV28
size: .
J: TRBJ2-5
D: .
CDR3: CASSPRGGEETQYF
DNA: TGTGCCAGCAGCCCCCGTGGGGGCGAAGAGACCCAGTACTTC

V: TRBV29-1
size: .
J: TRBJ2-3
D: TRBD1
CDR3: CSVGVRGRTTDTQYF
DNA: TGCAGCGTGGGGGTCAGGGGGCGGACCACAGATACGCAGTATTTT

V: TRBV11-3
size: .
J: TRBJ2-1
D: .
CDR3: CASSRELSSYNEQFF
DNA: TGTGCCAGCAGCAGAGAACTGAGCTCCTACAATGAGCAGTTCTTC

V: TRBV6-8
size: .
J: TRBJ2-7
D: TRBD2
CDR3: CASSTGTSGSFYEQYF
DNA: TGTGCCAGCAGTACCGGGACTAGCGGGAGTTTTTACGAGCAGTACTTC

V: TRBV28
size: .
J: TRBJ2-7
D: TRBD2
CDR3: CASSSGGVSYEQYF
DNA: TGTGCCAGCAGTTCCGGGGGGGTTTCCTACGAGCAGTACTTC

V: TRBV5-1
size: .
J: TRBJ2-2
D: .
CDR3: CASSLVGTPNTGELFF
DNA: TGCGCCAGCAGCTTGGTTGGGACACCGAACACCGGGGAGCTGTTTTTT

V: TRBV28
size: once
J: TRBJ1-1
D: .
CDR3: CASSRRTVNTEAFF
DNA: TGTGCCAGCAGTCGAAGGACAGTGAACACTGAAGCTTTCTTT

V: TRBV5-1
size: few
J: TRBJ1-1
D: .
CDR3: CASSPPLGGGTEAFF
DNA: TGCGCCAGCAGCCCACCTTTGGGGGGAGGCACTGAAGCTTTCTTT

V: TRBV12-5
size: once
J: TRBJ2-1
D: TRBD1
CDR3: CASGFDRVANEQFF
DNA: TGTGCTAGTGGTTTTGACAGGGTGGCGAATGAGCAGTTCTTC

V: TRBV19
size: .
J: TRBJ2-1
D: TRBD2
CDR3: CATAAGGYNEQFF
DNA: TGTGCCACCGCAGCGGGGGGCTACAATGAGCAGTTCTTC

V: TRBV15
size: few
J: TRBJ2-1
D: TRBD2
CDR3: CATSDYSGGLYNEQFF
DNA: TGTGCCACCAGCGATTATAGCGGGGGCCTGTACAATGAGCAGTTCTTC

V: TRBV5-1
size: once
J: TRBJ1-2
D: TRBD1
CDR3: CASSPTPDRGYGYTF
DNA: TGCGCCAGCAGCCCCACCCCCGACAGGGGCTATGGCTACACCTTC

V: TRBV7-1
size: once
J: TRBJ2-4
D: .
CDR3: CASSLAPGRNIQYF
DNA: TGTGCCAGCAGCTTAGCGCCAGGGAGGAACATTCAGTACTTC